What follows is one T cell receptor beta chain and its context. V lost 4 bases and J lost 2, with 11 bases in between. Germline CDR1 SEHNR, CDR2 FQNEAQ (reference sequence). This CDR3 comprises 14 residues. From RNA transcripts, TCR beta CDR3 regions were amplified. The study used the HTBI primer set for a first-round RT-PCR of the TCR CDR3. Using its own MiXCR run on the multiplex PCR reads, TCRdb lists one record per CDR3 protein. The data contain under 700,000 distinct CDR3 sequences, around 17% of them singletons. The sample originates from a study of T cells in Graves' hyperthyroidism and ophthalmopathy.

This clonotype was sampled from a woman aged 18-29 years with Graves' hyperthyroidism. J is TRBJ2-5 and V is TRBV7-9; D remains ambiguous. The sample comprised blood. The CDR3 DNA reads TGTGCCAGCAGCTATTGGGATTCTCAAGAGACCCAGTACTTC. Protein: CASSYWDSQETQYF. The full variable domain, its missing parts supplied by reference TRBV7-9 and TRBJ2-5, is DTGVSQNPRHKITKRGQNVTFRCDPISEHNRLYWYRQTLGQGPEFLTYFQNEAQLEKSRLLSDRFSAERPKGSFSTLEIQRTEQGDSAMYLCASSYWDSQETQYFGPGTRLLVL.